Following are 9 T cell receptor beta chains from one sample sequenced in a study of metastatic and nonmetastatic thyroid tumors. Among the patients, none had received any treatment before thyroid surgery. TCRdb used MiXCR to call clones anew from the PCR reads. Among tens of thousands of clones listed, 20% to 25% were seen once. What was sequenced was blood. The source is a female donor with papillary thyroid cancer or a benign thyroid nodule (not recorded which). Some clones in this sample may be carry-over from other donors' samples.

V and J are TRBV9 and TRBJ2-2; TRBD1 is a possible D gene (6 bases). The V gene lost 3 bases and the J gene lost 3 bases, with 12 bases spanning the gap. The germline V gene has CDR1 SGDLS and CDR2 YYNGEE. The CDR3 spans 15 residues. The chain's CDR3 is CASSATGIDTGELFF. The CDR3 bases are TGTGCCAGCAGCGCAACAGGGATCGACACCGGGGAGCTGTTTTTT. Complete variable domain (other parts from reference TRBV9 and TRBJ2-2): DSGVTQTPKHLITATGQRVTLRCSPRSGDLSVYWYQQSLDQGLQFLIQYYNGEERAKGNILERFSAQQFPDLHSELNLSSLELGDSALYFCASSATGIDTGELFFGEGSRLTVL.

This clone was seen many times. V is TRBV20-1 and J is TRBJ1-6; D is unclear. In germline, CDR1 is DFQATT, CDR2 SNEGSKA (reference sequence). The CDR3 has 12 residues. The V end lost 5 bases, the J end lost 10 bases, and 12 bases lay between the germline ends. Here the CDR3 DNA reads TGCAGTGCTGACGGGCTTGGGTCACCCCTCCACTTT. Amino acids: CSADGLGSPLHF.

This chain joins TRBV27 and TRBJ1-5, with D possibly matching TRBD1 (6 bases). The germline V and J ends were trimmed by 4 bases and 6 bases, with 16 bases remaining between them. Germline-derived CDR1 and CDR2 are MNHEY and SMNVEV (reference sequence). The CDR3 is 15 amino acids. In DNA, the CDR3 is TGTGCCAGCAGTTCCCTACAGGGCCCCAGTCAGCCCCAGCATTTT. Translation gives CASSSLQGPSQPQHF.

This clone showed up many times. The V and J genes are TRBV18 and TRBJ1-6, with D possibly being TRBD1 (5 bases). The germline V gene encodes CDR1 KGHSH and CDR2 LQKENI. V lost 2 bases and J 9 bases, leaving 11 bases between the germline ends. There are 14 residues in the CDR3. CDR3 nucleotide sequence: TGTGCCAGCTCACCAGACGGGGGAGGTTCACCCCTCCACTTT. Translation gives CASSPDGGGSPLHF.

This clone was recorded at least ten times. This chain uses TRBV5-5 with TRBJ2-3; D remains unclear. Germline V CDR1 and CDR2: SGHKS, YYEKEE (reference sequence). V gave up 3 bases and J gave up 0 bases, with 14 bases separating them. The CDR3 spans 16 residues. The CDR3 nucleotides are TGTGCCAGCAGCTCCCCCCGGGCTACTAGCACAGATACGCAGTATTTT. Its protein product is CASSSPRATSTDTQYF.

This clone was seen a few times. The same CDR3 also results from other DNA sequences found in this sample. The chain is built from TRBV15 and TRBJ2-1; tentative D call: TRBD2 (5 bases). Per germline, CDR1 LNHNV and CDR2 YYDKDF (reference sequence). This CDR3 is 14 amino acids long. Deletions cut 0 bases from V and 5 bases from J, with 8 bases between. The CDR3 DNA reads TGTGCCACCAGCAGAGATGGAGGAAACAATGAGCAGTTCTTC. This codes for CATSRDGGNNEQFF.

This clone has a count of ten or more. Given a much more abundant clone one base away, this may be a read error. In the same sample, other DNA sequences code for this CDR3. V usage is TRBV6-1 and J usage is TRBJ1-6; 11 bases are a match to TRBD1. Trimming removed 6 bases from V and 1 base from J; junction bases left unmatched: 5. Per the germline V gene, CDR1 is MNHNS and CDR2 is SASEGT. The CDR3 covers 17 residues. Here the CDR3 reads CASSAGQGASYNSPLHF. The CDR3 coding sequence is TGTGCCAGCAGCGCCGGACAGGGGGCTTCCTATAATTCACCCCTCCACTTT.

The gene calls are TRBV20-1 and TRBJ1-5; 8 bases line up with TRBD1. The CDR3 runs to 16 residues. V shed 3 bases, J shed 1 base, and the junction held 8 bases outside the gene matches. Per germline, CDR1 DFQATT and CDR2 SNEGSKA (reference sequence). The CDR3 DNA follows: TGCAGTGCTAGCATCACAGGGGGAAGGAGCAATCAGCCCCAGCATTTT. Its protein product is CSASITGGRSNQPQHF.

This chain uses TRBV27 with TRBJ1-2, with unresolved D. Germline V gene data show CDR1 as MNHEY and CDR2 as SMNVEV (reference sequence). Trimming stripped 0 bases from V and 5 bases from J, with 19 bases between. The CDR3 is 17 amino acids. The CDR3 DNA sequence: TGTGCCAGCAGTTTATCGTCCCAACCCCGCGGGTGGTATGGCTACACCTTC. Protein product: CASSLSSQPRGWYGYTF.